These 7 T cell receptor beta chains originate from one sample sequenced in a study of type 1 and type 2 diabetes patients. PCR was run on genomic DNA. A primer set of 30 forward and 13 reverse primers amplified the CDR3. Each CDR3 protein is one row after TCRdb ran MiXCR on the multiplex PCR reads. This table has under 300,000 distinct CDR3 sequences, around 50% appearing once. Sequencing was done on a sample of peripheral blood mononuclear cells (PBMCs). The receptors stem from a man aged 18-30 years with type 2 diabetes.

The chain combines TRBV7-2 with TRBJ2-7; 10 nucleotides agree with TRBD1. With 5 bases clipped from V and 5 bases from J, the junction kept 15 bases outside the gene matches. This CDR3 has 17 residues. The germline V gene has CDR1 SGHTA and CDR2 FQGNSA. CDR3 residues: CASSRRPGQGMYHEQYF. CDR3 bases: TGTGCCAGCAGCCGTAGGCCGGGACAGGGGATGTATCACGAGCAGTACTTC.

CDR3 DNA: TGTGCCAGCAGCTTTGAGGGTGATAATCAGCCCCAGCATTTT. Protein product: CASSFEGDNQPQHF. This chain joins TRBV13 and TRBJ1-5, with no clear D. CDR3 length: 14 residues. V was clipped by 3 bases and J by 4 bases, with 10 bases between them. Germline CDR1 and CDR2: PRHDT and FYEKMQ (reference sequence).

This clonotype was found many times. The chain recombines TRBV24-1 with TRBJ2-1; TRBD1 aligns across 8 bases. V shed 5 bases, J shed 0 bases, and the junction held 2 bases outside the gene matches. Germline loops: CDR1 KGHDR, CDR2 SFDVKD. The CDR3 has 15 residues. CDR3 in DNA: TGTGCCACCAGTGGACAGGGGAGCTCCTACAATGAGCAGTTCTTC. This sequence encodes CATSGQGSSYNEQFF.

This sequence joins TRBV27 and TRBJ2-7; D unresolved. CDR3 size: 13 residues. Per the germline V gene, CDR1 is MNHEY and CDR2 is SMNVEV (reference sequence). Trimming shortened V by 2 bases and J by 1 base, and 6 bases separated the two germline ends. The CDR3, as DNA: TGTGCCAGCAGTTTAACCACTTCCTACGAGCAGTACTTC. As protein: CASSLTTSYEQYF.

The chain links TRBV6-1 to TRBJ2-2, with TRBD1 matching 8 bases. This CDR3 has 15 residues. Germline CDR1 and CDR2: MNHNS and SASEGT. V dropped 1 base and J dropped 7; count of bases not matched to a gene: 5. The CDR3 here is CASSEDRGSIGELFF. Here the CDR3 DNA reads TGTGCCAGCAGTGAAGACAGGGGGAGTATCGGGGAGCTGTTTTTT.

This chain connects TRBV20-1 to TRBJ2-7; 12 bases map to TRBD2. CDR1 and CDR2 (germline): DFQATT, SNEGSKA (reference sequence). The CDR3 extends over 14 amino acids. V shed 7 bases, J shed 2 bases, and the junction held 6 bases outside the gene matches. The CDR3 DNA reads TGCAGTGTTCCTTGGACTAGCGGGGCCTACGAGCAGTACTTC. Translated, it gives CSVPWTSGAYEQYF.

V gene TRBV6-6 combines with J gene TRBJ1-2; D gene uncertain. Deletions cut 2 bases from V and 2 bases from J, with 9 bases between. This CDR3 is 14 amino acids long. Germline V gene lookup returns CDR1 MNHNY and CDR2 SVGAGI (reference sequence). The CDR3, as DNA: TGTGCCAGCAGTTACCTCACAGACAACTATGGCTACACCTTC. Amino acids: CASSYLTDNYGYTF.